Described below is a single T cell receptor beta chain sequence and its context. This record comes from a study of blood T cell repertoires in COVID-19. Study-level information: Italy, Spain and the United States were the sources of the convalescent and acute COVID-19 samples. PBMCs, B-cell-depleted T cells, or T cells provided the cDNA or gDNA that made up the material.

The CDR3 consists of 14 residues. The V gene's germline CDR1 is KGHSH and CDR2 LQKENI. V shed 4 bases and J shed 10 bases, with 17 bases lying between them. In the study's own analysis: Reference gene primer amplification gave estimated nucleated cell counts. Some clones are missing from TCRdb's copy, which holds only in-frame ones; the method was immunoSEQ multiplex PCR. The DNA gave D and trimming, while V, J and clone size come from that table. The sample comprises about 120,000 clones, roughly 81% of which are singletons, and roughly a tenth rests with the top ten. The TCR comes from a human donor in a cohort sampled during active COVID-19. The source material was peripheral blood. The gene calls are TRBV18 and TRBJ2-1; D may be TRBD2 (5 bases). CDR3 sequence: CASSRRDSRVEQFF. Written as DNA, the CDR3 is TGTGCCAGCTCACGCCGCGACTCGCGGGTAGAGCAGTTCTTC.